A single sample is the source of the 26 T cell receptor beta chains below, sequenced in a study of shared clonotypes between healthy human individuals. Generated by immunoSEQ multiplex PCR, the TCRdb table keeps only in-frame clones and is missing some. The data show 2 million to 2.5 million clones, approximately 96% seen once. The sequenced material came from naive CD4+ T cells sorted from blood. The subset denotes: CD45RA+ positively selected. Receptors were obtained from a young man in good health.

This chain's CDR3 is CASSPQETVNTEAFF. The CDR3 bases are TGTGCCAGCTCACCACAGGAGACAGTGAACACTGAAGCTTTCTTT. The chain employs TRBV18 and TRBJ1-1; the D gene is possibly TRBD1 (5 bases). Looked up from germline, CDR1 is KGHSH and CDR2 is LQKENI. The V end was cut by 1 base, the J end by 0 bases, with 9 bases between. This CDR3 comprises 15 residues.

The chain links TRBV30 to TRBJ1-6; D gene unclear. This CDR3 has 10 amino acids. Per the germline V gene, CDR1 is GTSNPN and CDR2 is SVGIG (reference sequence). Trimming cost V 2 bases and J 16 bases, with 9 bases left between them. CDR3 protein: CAWSRGILHF. In nucleotides, the CDR3 is TGTGCCTGGAGTAGAGGGATTCTCCACTTT.

The rearrangement joins TRBV28 to TRBJ2-7; D possibly corresponds to TRBD2 (6 bases). The CDR3 consists of 13 residues. V lost 8 bases and J lost 0, with 11 bases in between. The germline V gene has CDR1 MDHEN and CDR2 SYDVKM. The CDR3 coding sequence is TGTGCCAGCTTTGCGGGGAGCTCCTACGAGCAGTACTTC. It codes for CASFAGSSYEQYF. The full variable domain, its missing parts supplied by reference TRBV28 and TRBJ2-7, is DVKVTQSSRYLVKRTGEKVFLECVQDMDHENMFWYRQDPGLGLRLIYFSYDVKMKEKGDIPEGYSVSREKKERFSLILESASTNQTSMYLCASFAGSSYEQYFGPGTRLTVT.

In its sample, this clone was seen once. The V and J genes are TRBV9 and TRBJ2-1; D may be TRBD1 (5 bases). Trimming took 1 base from V and 8 from J, leaving 16 bases between them. Per the germline V gene, CDR1 is SGDLS and CDR2 is YYNGEE. CDR3 length equals 15 residues. The CDR3 here is CASSVLQGWVDEQFF. The CDR3 nucleotides read TGTGCCAGCAGCGTATTGCAGGGATGGGTCGATGAGCAGTTCTTC.

The chain employs TRBV7-2 and TRBJ2-7, with 12 bases fitting TRBD2. V shed 6 bases and J 4 bases; nucleotides not matched to a gene: 4. This CDR3 spans 14 amino acids. CDR1 and CDR2 from the germline V gene are SGHTA and FQGNSA. The CDR3 sequence is CASRSTSGRYEQYF. In DNA form, the CDR3 reads TGTGCCAGCAGATCGACTAGCGGGAGATACGAGCAGTACTTC.

This chain joins TRBV30 and TRBJ2-1; D remains ambiguous. Germline-derived CDR1 and CDR2 are GTSNPN and SVGIG (reference sequence). V dropped 4 bases and J dropped 6 bases, with 10 bases sitting between them. The CDR3 runs 12 residues. The CDR3 region is CAWTTSSNEQFF. In DNA, the CDR3 is TGTGCCTGGACCACCTCGAGCAATGAGCAGTTCTTC.

The V call is TRBV18, the J call TRBJ2-1; no definite D call. The CDR3 spans 17 residues. Trimming pared 1 base from V and 0 bases from J, leaving 13 bases between. Germline values: CDR1 KGHSH, CDR2 LQKENI. The CDR3 reads CASSPLSKSSSYNEQFF. In DNA, the CDR3 is TGTGCCAGCTCACCACTTTCAAAATCGAGCTCCTACAATGAGCAGTTCTTC.

Turning to this clone: Other DNA sequences from this sample encode an identical CDR3 as well. The J gene is TRBJ2-6, the V gene TRBV10-3; D is unclear. V lost 2 bases to trimming and J lost 3 bases, with 5 bases between them. Germline V gives CDR1 ENHRY, CDR2 SYGVKD. The CDR3 is 14 amino acids. The CDR3 here is CAISETSGANVLTF. The CDR3 bases are TGTGCCATCAGTGAGACCAGTGGGGCCAACGTCCTGACTTTC.

This clone showed up just once. The chain joins TRBV5-1 to TRBJ2-5; 8 bases agree with TRBD2. The V segment lost 0 bases and the J segment 5 bases; nucleotides outside the gene matches: 9. Germline CDR1 SGHRS, CDR2 YFSETQ. This CDR3 has 16 amino acids. CDR3 sequence: CASSLDPAGVGETQYF. The DNA for the CDR3 is TGCGCCAGCAGCTTGGATCCAGCGGGAGTGGGGGAGACCCAGTACTTC.

This rearrangement joins TRBV28 to TRBJ1-1; D unresolved. CDR1 and CDR2 from the germline V gene are MDHEN and SYDVKM. This CDR3 region has 18 residues. V lost 3 bases to trimming and J lost 7 bases, with 27 bases between them. The CDR3 spells CASSFGSLWGSGGYEAFF. The CDR3 DNA is TGTGCCAGCAGTTTTGGCAGTTTGTGGGGTTCCGGCGGCTATGAAGCTTTCTTT. Together with reference TRBV28 and TRBJ1-1, the CDR3 gives the full variable domain: DVKVTQSSRYLVKRTGEKVFLECVQDMDHENMFWYRQDPGLGLRLIYFSYDVKMKEKGDIPEGYSVSREKKERFSLILESASTNQTSMYLCASSFGSLWGSGGYEAFFGQGTRLTVV.

The rearrangement joins TRBV5-6 to TRBJ2-5; TRBD1 matches at 7 bases. The junction had 5 bases not matched to a gene; V was cut back by 4 bases and J by 5 bases. Germline CDR1 is SGHDT and CDR2 is YYEEEE. The CDR3 has 13 amino acids. The CDR3 bases are TGTGCCAGCAGCCCTGACAGGGTTGAGACCCAGTACTTC. Translated: CASSPDRVETQYF. Drawing the rest from reference TRBV5-6 and TRBJ2-5, the complete variable domain is DAGVTQSPTHLIKTRGQQVTLRCSPKSGHDTVSWYQQALGQGPQFIFQYYEEEERQRGNFPDRFSGHQFPNYSSELNVNALLLGDSALYLCASSPDRVETQYFGPGTRLLVL.

The chain carries TRBV2 and TRBJ1-5; 8 bases are a match to TRBD1. J was trimmed by 3 bases and V by 6 bases; bases with no gene match: 7. From germline, CDR1 is SNHLY and CDR2 FYNNEI. The CDR3 covers 15 residues. In nucleotides, the CDR3 is TGTGCCAGCAGAATAGGACAGGGAGACAATCAGCCCCAGCATTTT. This sequence encodes CASRIGQGDNQPQHF. Full variable domain (missing parts from reference TRBV2 and TRBJ1-5): EPEVTQTPSHQVTQMGQEVILRCVPISNHLYFYWYRQILGQKVEFLVSFYNNEISEKSEIFDDQFSVERPDGSNFTLKIRSTKLEDSAMYFCASRIGQGDNQPQHFGDGTRLSIL.

This clone was seen once. The chain joins TRBV14 to TRBJ1-2; TRBD1 might be the D (6 bases). CDR1 SGHDN and CDR2 FVKESK come from the germline V gene. Trimming pared 5 bases from V and 0 bases from J, leaving 13 bases between. This CDR3 has 15 residues. The CDR3 protein is CASSNRTDANYGYTF. In DNA, the CDR3 is TGTGCCAGCAGCAACCGGACAGATGCTAACTATGGCTACACCTTC.

V is TRBV5-4 and J is TRBJ2-7, with TRBD2 matching over 10 bases. Trimming at V came to 3 bases and at J to 2 bases, leaving 8 bases not matched to a gene. This CDR3 is 16 amino acids long. CDR1 and CDR2 from the germline V gene are SGHNT and YYREEE (reference sequence). CDR3 nucleotides: TGTGCCAGCAGCTGGGAGGCTAGCGGGGGCCCCTACGAGCAGTACTTC. This translates into CASSWEASGGPYEQYF.

V usage is TRBV6-5 and J usage is TRBJ2-7; D might be TRBD1 (5 bases). CDR3 size: 13 residues. V lost 2 bases and J lost 4, with 9 bases in between. CDR1 is MNHEY and CDR2 is SVGAGI in the germline V gene. The CDR3 DNA follows: TGTGCCAGCAGTTACCACGACAGATACGAGCAGTACTTC. Encoded protein: CASSYHDRYEQYF.

This sequence joins TRBV5-1 and TRBJ2-6; D is perhaps TRBD1 (7 bases). Germline V lookup: CDR1 SGHRS, CDR2 YFSETQ. The CDR3 loop spans 17 amino acids. V lost 4 bases and J 0 bases, leaving 14 bases between the germline ends. CDR3 sequence reads: CASSAGGFLSGANVLTF. CDR3 coding DNA: TGCGCCAGCAGCGCAGGGGGGTTTCTCTCTGGGGCCAACGTCCTGACTTTC.

This clone has only one observation. J is TRBJ2-5 and V is TRBV10-3; TRBD1 aligns across 10 bases. The germline gives CDR1 ENHRY, CDR2 SYGVKD. V shed 5 bases and J 7 bases; nucleotides not matched to a gene: 4. CDR3 length: 13 amino acids. This chain's CDR3 is CAISPGQGGTQYF. As DNA, the CDR3 is TGTGCCATCAGTCCCGGACAGGGGGGGACCCAGTACTTC.

This clone occurred once. The V gene is TRBV5-4, the J gene TRBJ2-1, with D tentatively TRBD1 (5 bases). This CDR3 comprises 13 residues. The V end was cut by 4 bases, the J end by 5 bases, with 10 bases between. CDR1 and CDR2 (germline): SGHNT, YYREEE (reference sequence). The CDR3 DNA reads TGTGCCAGCAGCCTTGACAGACACAATGAGCAGTTCTTC. It translates to CASSLDRHNEQFF.

The chain joins TRBV5-6 to TRBJ2-5; D gene ambiguous. Germline V gene lookup returns CDR1 SGHDT and CDR2 YYEEEE. The CDR3 runs 16 residues. V lost 0 bases, J lost 0 bases, and 12 bases lay in between. CDR3 in DNA: TGTGCCAGCAGCTTGGTTACAGAATTGTACCAAGAGACCCAGTACTTC. Protein: CASSLVTELYQETQYF.

The chain carries TRBV11-2 and TRBJ1-1, with D possibly matching TRBD1 (5 bases). The CDR3 has 13 amino acids. The germline V gene has CDR1 SGHAT and CDR2 FQNNGV. V gave up 7 bases and J gave up 3 bases, with 12 bases separating them. The CDR3 DNA is TGTGCCAGCACCAACCCGACAGACACTGAAGCTTTCTTT. It translates to CASTNPTDTEAFF.

Concerning this clone: At the DNA level, this CDR3 is encoded by other sequences in the same sample as well. This chain links TRBV10-3 with TRBJ1-1; D is uncertain. V was shortened by 3 bases and J by 1 base, with 6 bases between the two germline ends. The CDR3 is made up of 13 amino acids. CDR1 is ENHRY and CDR2 is SYGVKD in the germline V gene. CDR3 nucleotides: TGTGCCATCAGTGAATGGGGGAACACTGAAGCTTTCTTT. This gives the protein CAISEWGNTEAFF.

The chain joins TRBV5-1 to TRBJ2-5; 9 nucleotides match TRBD2. V dropped 4 bases and J dropped 5; count of bases not matched to a gene: 9. The CDR3 has 15 residues. Germline V gives CDR1 SGHRS, CDR2 YFSETQ. This CDR3 reads CASSRGGTSMETQYF. The DNA of the CDR3 is TGCGCCAGCAGCAGGGGAGGGACTAGCATGGAGACCCAGTACTTC.

The rearrangement links TRBV2 to TRBJ1-2, with D possibly matching TRBD1 (6 bases). CDR3 size: 12 residues. Looked up from germline, CDR1 is SNHLY and CDR2 is FYNNEI. V lost 7 bases and J 6 bases, leaving 12 bases between the germline ends. The CDR3 bases are TGTGCCAGCACCCAGGGGCCGGATGGCTACACCTTC. Its translation is CASTQGPDGYTF.

The chain couples TRBV19 to TRBJ2-6, with a weak D call TRBD2 (6 bases). The CDR3 runs to 14 residues. V lost 7 bases to trimming and J lost 2 bases, with 9 bases between them. CDR1 and CDR2 from the germline V gene are LNHDA and SQIVND (reference sequence). The CDR3 spells CASTEGAGANVLTF. In DNA form, the CDR3 reads TGTGCCAGTACGGAGGGAGCTGGGGCCAACGTCCTGACTTTC.

The V and J genes are TRBV7-2 and TRBJ2-3; weak D call: TRBD2 (5 bases). Germline values: CDR1 SGHTA, CDR2 FQGNSA. This CDR3 has 13 residues. Trimming cost V 4 bases and J 6 bases, with 11 bases left between them. CDR3 DNA sequence: TGTGCCAGCAGCTCGCGGGCCGAGGATACGCAGTATTTT. The encoded protein is CASSSRAEDTQYF.

V usage is TRBV30 and J usage is TRBJ1-6, with 7 bases fitting TRBD1. J lost 9 bases, V lost 0 bases, and 8 bases had no gene match. The CDR3 is made up of 15 amino acids. Germline values: CDR1 GTSNPN, CDR2 SVGIG (reference sequence). The CDR3 is CAWSVVGTVGSPLHF. CDR3 in DNA: TGTGCCTGGAGTGTTGTCGGGACAGTCGGTTCACCCCTCCACTTT.